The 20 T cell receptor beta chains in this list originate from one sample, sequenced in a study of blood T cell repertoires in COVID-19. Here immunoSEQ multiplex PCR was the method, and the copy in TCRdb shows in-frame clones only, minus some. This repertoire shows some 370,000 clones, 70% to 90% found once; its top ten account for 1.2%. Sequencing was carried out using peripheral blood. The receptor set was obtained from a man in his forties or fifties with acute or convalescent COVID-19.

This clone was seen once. The CDR3 reads CATSREGQPSLPPQHF. The CDR3 DNA is TGTGCCACCAGCAGAGAAGGACAGCCCTCTTTGCCGCCCCAGCATTTT. The V gene is TRBV15, the J gene TRBJ1-5, with D perhaps matching TRBD1 (6 bases). The CDR3 sequence is 16 residues long. Between the trimmed V and J ends, which lost 0 bases and 9 bases, there was a span of 18 bases. The germline V gene encodes CDR1 LNHNV and CDR2 YYDKDF (reference sequence).

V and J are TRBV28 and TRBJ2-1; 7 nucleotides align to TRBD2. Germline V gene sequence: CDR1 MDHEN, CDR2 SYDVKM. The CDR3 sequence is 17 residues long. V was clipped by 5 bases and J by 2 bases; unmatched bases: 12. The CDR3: CASSRTRGGFTYNEQFF. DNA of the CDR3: TGTGCCAGCAGTCGGACAAGGGGAGGGTTTACCTACAATGAGCAGTTCTTC.

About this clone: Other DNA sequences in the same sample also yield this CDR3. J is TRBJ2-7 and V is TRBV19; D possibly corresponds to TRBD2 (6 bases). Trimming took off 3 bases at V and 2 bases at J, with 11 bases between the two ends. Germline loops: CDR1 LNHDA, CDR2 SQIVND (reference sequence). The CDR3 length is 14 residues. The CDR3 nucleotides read TGTGCCAGTAGTATTGGGACTGGGACCTACGAGCAGTACTTC. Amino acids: CASSIGTGTYEQYF.

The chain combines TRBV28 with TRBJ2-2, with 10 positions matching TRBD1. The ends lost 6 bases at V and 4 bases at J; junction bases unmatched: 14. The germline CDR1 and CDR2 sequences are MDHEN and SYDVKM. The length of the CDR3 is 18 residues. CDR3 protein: CASRGGTGAPILTGELFF. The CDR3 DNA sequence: TGTGCCAGCAGGGGAGGGACAGGGGCGCCAATCCTCACCGGGGAGCTGTTTTTT.

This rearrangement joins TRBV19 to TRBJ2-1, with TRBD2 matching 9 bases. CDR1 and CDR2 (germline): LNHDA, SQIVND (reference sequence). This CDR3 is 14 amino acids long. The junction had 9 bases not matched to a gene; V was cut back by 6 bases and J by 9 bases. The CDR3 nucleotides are TGTGCCAGTAGACCTGGAGAAGCGGGGGGTGAGCAGTTCTTC. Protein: CASRPGEAGGEQFF.

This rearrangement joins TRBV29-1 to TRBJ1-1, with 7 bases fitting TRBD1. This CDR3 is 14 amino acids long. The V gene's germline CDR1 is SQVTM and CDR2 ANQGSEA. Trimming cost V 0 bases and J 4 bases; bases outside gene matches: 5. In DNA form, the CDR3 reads TGCAGCGTTGAAGAAGGCAGGGGGGTCACTGAAGCTTTCTTT. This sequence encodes CSVEEGRGVTEAFF.

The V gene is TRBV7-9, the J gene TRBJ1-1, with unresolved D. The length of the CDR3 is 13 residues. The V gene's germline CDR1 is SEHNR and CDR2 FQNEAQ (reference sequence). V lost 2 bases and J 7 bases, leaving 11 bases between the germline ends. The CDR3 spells CASSLIREGEAFF. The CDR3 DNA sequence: TGTGCCAGCAGCTTAATTAGGGAGGGTGAAGCTTTCTTT.

The CDR3: CASSERQGLREQYF. The CDR3 nucleotides read TGTGCCAGCAGTGAACGCCAGGGGCTTCGAGAGCAGTACTTC. This rearrangement joins TRBV2 to TRBJ2-7; possibly TRBD1 for D (6 bases). CDR3 length: 14 amino acids. Looked up from germline, CDR1 is SNHLY and CDR2 is FYNNEI. V was pared by 2 bases and J by 7 bases, with 15 bases between.

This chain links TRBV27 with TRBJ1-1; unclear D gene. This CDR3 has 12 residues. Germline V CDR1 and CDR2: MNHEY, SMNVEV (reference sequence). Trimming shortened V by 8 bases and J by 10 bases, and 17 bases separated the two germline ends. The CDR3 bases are TGTGCCAGCCCTCGTCATCTCGCGCGAGCTTTCTTT. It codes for CASPRHLARAFF.

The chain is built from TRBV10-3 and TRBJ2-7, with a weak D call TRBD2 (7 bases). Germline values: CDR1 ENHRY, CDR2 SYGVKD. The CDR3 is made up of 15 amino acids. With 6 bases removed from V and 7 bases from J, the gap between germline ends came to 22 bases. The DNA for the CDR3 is TGTGCCATCAGCACGGATCTGGGGGGGGCAGGGGAGCAGTACTTC. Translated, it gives CAISTDLGGAGEQYF.

The CDR3 DNA sequence: TGTGCCAGCAGTGAAGTGGGGGGCCAAGAGACCCAGTACTTC. This encodes CASSEVGGQETQYF. The J gene is TRBJ2-5, the V gene TRBV2; tentative D call: TRBD2 (6 bases). V lost 1 base to trimming and J lost 1 base, with 7 bases between them. Germline assignment: CDR1 SNHLY and CDR2 FYNNEI. The CDR3 totals 14 residues.

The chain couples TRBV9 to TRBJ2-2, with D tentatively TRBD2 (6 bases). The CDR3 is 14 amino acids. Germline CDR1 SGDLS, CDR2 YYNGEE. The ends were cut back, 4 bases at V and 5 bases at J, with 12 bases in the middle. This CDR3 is CASSPRLETGELFF. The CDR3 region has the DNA TGTGCCAGCAGCCCACGACTAGAGACCGGGGAGCTGTTTTTT.

The CDR3 nucleotides are TGTGCCACTGGGGGGACGGTACCCAACTATGGCTACACCTTC. Translation: CATGGTVPNYGYTF. The genes are TRBV28 and TRBJ1-2, with TRBD1 as a possible D gene (5 bases). Trimming pared 10 bases from V and 2 bases from J, leaving 17 bases between. This CDR3 is 14 amino acids long. Germline V gives CDR1 MDHEN, CDR2 SYDVKM.

The CDR3 DNA follows: TGTGCCAGCAGCTTACATACGCGCTATGGCTACACCTTC. Amino acids: CASSLHTRYGYTF. The chain joins TRBV11-2 to TRBJ1-2, with unresolved D. The V gene lost 2 bases and the J gene lost 4 bases, with 8 bases spanning the gap. This CDR3 region has 13 residues. Per germline, CDR1 SGHAT and CDR2 FQNNGV. The variable domain in full, completed from reference TRBV11-2 and TRBJ1-2, reads EAGVAQSPRYKIIEKRQSVAFWCNPISGHATLYWYQQILGQGPKLLIQFQNNGVVDDSQLPKDRFSAERLKGVDSTLKIQPAKLEDSAVYLCASSLHTRYGYTFGSGTRLTVV.

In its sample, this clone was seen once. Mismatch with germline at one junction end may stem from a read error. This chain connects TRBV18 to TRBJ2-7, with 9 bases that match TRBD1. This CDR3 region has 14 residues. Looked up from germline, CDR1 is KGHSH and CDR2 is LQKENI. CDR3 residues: CAGSAGQGQYEQYF. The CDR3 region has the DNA TGTGCCGGCTCAGCGGGACAGGGACAATACGAGCAGTACTTC.

The CDR3 reads CASSSQANTGELFF. Written as DNA, the CDR3 is TGTGCCAGCAGTTCACAGGCGAACACCGGGGAGCTGTTTTTT. The V gene is TRBV6-4, the J gene TRBJ2-2; TRBD1 is a possible D gene (5 bases). Looked up from germline, CDR1 is MRHNA and CDR2 is SNTAGT. Trimming left V 5 bases short and J 0 bases short, with 7 bases between. CDR3 length: 14 amino acids.

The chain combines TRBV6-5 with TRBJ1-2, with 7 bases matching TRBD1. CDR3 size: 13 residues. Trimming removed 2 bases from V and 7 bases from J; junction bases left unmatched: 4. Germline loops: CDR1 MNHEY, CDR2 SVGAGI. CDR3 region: CASSYRGRTGYTF. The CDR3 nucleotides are TGTGCCAGCAGTTACAGGGGGCGGACTGGCTACACCTTC.

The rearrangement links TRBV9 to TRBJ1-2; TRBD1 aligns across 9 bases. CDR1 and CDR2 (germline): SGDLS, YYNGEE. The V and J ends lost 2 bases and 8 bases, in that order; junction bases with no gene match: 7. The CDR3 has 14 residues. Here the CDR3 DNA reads TGTGCCAGCAGCGTCCGCGGACAGGGGCACGGCTACACCTTC. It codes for CASSVRGQGHGYTF.

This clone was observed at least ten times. The chain's CDR3 is CASSDTGGSGANVLTF. CDR3 nucleotide sequence: TGTGCCAGCAGTGACACAGGGGGCTCTGGGGCCAACGTCCTGACTTTC. The chain combines TRBV6-4 with TRBJ2-6, with 8 nucleotides matching TRBD1. V trimming: 2 bases; J trimming: 0 bases; junction bases outside the gene matches: 0. CDR3 length: 16 residues. CDR1 is MRHNA, CDR2 SNTAGT, per germline.

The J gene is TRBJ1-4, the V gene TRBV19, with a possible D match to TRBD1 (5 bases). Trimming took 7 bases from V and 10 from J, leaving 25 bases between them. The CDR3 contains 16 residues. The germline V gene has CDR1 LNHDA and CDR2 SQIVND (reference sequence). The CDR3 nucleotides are TGTGCCAGTACCTTCAAGCCCCCAGGGTTGGACGGAAAACTGTTTTTT. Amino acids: CASTFKPPGLDGKLFF.